The 24 T cell receptor beta chains below all came from one sample that was sequenced in a study of control samples from healthy donors and cancer patients. Profiled with immunoSEQ multiplex PCR; TCRdb holds only in-frame clones, not every one. The repertoire holds 90,000 to 150,000 clones, 90% to 95% seen once, with approximately 7.8% in the top ten. Sequenced input: blood. All receptors derive from a woman aged 18-29 years in good health.

The chain carries TRBV6-4 and TRBJ2-7; 7 bases match TRBD1. V dropped 7 bases and J dropped 2; count of bases not matched to a gene: 20. Germline lookup yields CDR1 MRHNA and CDR2 SNTAGT. CDR3 size: 18 residues. In DNA form, the CDR3 reads TGTGCCAGCATTTGGGGTCGACCGTGGGACAGTCATACCTACGAGCAGTACTTC. It is translated as CASIWGRPWDSHTYEQYF.

The chain carries TRBV7-2 and TRBJ2-3; D call uncertain. CDR1 is SGHTA, CDR2 FQGNSA, per germline. Trimming pared 2 bases from V and 1 base from J, leaving 10 bases between. The CDR3 is 15 residues long. This chain's CDR3 is CASSLRSVGTDTQYF. The CDR3, as DNA: TGTGCCAGCAGCTTAAGATCCGTGGGCACAGATACGCAGTATTTT.

The chain joins TRBV19 to TRBJ2-2; D unclear. Trimming cost V 5 bases and J 1 base, with 11 bases left between them. This CDR3 contains 15 residues. Germline V gene lookup returns CDR1 LNHDA and CDR2 SQIVND (reference sequence). The CDR3 is CASSHVSGNTGELFF. The CDR3, as DNA: TGTGCCAGTAGTCACGTTTCGGGGAACACCGGGGAGCTGTTTTTT.

V is TRBV19 and J is TRBJ2-7; 8 bases line up with TRBD1. The CDR3 is 13 residues long. In germline, CDR1 is LNHDA, CDR2 SQIVND (reference sequence). J gave up 6 bases and V 7 bases, and 8 bases lay outside the gene matches. The CDR3: CASKGQGAGEQYF. The CDR3 DNA reads as TGTGCCAGTAAGGGGCAGGGGGCTGGCGAGCAGTACTTC.

The gene calls are TRBV27 and TRBJ1-4, with 8 nucleotides matching TRBD1. The CDR3 consists of 13 residues. The trim removed 5 bases at V and 8 bases at J, leaving 4 bases unmatched. The germline V gene has CDR1 MNHEY and CDR2 SMNVEV (reference sequence). The CDR3 loop reads CASSAWTGEKLFF. The DNA for the CDR3 is TGTGCCAGCAGTGCCTGGACAGGGGAAAAACTGTTTTTT.

The chain carries TRBV11-2 and TRBJ1-1; TRBD1 agrees at 8 bases. This CDR3 has 17 residues. Germline V gene lookup returns CDR1 SGHAT and CDR2 FQNNGV. The V segment lost 5 bases and the J segment 0 bases; nucleotides outside the gene matches: 11. In DNA, the CDR3 is TGTGCCAGCAGCCTTCTGGGACAGGAGGGTTTGAACACTGAAGCTTTCTTT. Amino acids: CASSLLGQEGLNTEAFF. Full variable domain (remainder filled in from reference TRBV11-2 and TRBJ1-1): EAGVAQSPRYKIIEKRQSVAFWCNPISGHATLYWYQQILGQGPKLLIQFQNNGVVDDSQLPKDRFSAERLKGVDSTLKIQPAKLEDSAVYLCASSLLGQEGLNTEAFFGQGTRLTVV.

The gene calls are TRBV11-1 and TRBJ2-1; TRBD2 matches 8 bases. Losses at the gene ends were 4 bases for V and 7 bases for J; bases not matched to a gene: 9. Germline V gene sequence: CDR1 SGHAT, CDR2 FQDESV (reference sequence). This CDR3 has 15 amino acids. The CDR3 loop reads CASSSGLAVKNEQFF. The CDR3 DNA sequence: TGTGCCAGCAGCTCCGGACTAGCAGTTAAGAATGAGCAGTTCTTC.

The V and J genes are TRBV6-4 and TRBJ2-1, with TRBD2 matching over 12 bases. The length of the CDR3 is 14 residues. CDR1 and CDR2 (germline): MRHNA, SNTAGT. V was pared by 5 bases and J by 6 bases, with 2 bases of the junction left unmatched. For the CDR3, the DNA is TGTGCCAGCAGTAGACTAGCGGGAGTCAATGAGCAGTTCTTC. It specifies CASSRLAGVNEQFF.

In nucleotides, the CDR3 is TGTGCCAGCAGTTTACTCGATACGCAGTATTTT. Amino acids: CASSLLDTQYF. The rearrangement uses TRBV28 and TRBJ2-3; D uncertain. Germline V CDR1 and CDR2: MDHEN, SYDVKM. The length of the CDR3 is 11 residues. V gave up 2 bases and J gave up 6 bases, with 3 bases separating them. Combining the CDR3 with reference TRBV28 and TRBJ2-3 gives the whole variable domain DVKVTQSSRYLVKRTGEKVFLECVQDMDHENMFWYRQDPGLGLRLIYFSYDVKMKEKGDIPEGYSVSREKKERFSLILESASTNQTSMYLCASSLLDTQYFGPGTRLTVL.

V usage is TRBV10-1 and J usage is TRBJ2-3; 14 nucleotides line up with TRBD2. J was trimmed by 3 bases and V by 1 base; bases with no gene match: 3. Germline V gene sequence: CDR1 WNHNN, CDR2 SYGVQD (reference sequence). The CDR3 totals 17 residues. The CDR3 protein is CASSEWGTSGSTDTQYF. The CDR3 coding sequence is TGCGCCAGCAGTGAGTGGGGGACTAGCGGGAGTACAGATACGCAGTATTTT.

This chain's CDR3 is CASSLDGRGYTF. The CDR3 bases are TGTGCCAGCAGTTTAGACGGCCGTGGCTACACCTTC. This rearrangement joins TRBV27 to TRBJ1-2; D not resolved. CDR3 length: 12 amino acids. Germline values: CDR1 MNHEY, CDR2 SMNVEV (reference sequence). Trimming shortened V by 2 bases and J by 7 bases, and 8 bases separated the two germline ends.

The chain couples TRBV7-6 to TRBJ2-2; 7 bases map to TRBD2. Germline V lookup: CDR1 SGHVS, CDR2 FNYEAQ. This CDR3 comprises 15 residues. Unmatched junction bases numbered 5, after V lost 4 bases and J lost 3 bases. CDR3 nucleotide sequence: TGTGCCAGCAGCTACGGGCTAGCGGACACCGGGGAGCTGTTTTTT. It encodes CASSYGLADTGELFF.

The chain is built from TRBV27 and TRBJ2-1; 8 bases line up with TRBD1. Unmatched junction bases numbered 8, after V lost 6 bases and J lost 4 bases. Germline V gene lookup returns CDR1 MNHEY and CDR2 SMNVEV (reference sequence). This CDR3 contains 15 residues. The CDR3 is CASSPSGGMYNEQFF. The CDR3 DNA follows: TGTGCCAGCAGCCCGTCAGGGGGCATGTACAATGAGCAGTTCTTC.

The sample holds a few counts of this clone. The rearrangement uses TRBV29-1 and TRBJ2-1; 11 bases match TRBD2. V lost 0 bases, J lost 6 bases, and 16 bases stayed unmatched. The germline V gene has CDR1 SQVTM and CDR2 ANQGSEA. The CDR3 totals 19 residues. The DNA of the CDR3 is TGCAGCGTTGAAGAAAGAATGGCCGGGCTAGCGGGGGGTGGCAATGAGCAGTTCTTC. Translating gives CSVEERMAGLAGGGNEQFF.

The V call is TRBV18, the J call TRBJ1-1; possibly TRBD1 for D (6 bases). With 2 bases removed from V and 3 bases from J, the gap between germline ends came to 13 bases. Germline CDR1 reads KGHSH; CDR2 reads LQKENI. This CDR3 comprises 15 residues. The CDR3 reads CASSPTFNRDTEAFF. CDR3 DNA sequence: TGTGCCAGCTCACCAACGTTCAACAGGGACACTGAAGCTTTCTTT.

V and J are TRBV28 and TRBJ2-1; TRBD2 matches 7 bases. The CDR3 runs 16 residues. CDR1 MDHEN and CDR2 SYDVKM come from the germline V gene. The V and J ends lost 7 bases and 0 bases, in that order; junction bases with no gene match: 9. CDR3 residues: CASTPPLAVSYNEQFF. As DNA, the CDR3 is TGTGCCAGCACCCCACCCCTAGCGGTCTCCTACAATGAGCAGTTCTTC.

The rearrangement uses TRBV5-4 and TRBJ2-7; TRBD2 matches at 13 bases. V lost 0 bases and J lost 0; bases outside the gene matches: 3. Germline lookup yields CDR1 SGHNT and CDR2 YYREEE (reference sequence). The CDR3 is 17 residues long. Here the CDR3 reads CASSLGLAGGNSYEQYF. The CDR3 DNA sequence: TGTGCCAGCAGCTTGGGACTAGCGGGGGGTAACTCCTACGAGCAGTACTTC.

This chain joins TRBV18 and TRBJ2-5, with TRBD1 identical over 9 bases. Germline-derived CDR1 and CDR2 are KGHSH and LQKENI. V lost 5 bases and J lost 3; bases outside the gene matches: 10. This CDR3 spans 16 amino acids. CDR3 region: CASSSTPTGGEETQYF. The CDR3 bases are TGTGCCAGCTCATCGACACCAACAGGGGGCGAAGAGACCCAGTACTTC.

The chain links TRBV6-5 to TRBJ1-2, with D uncertain. V gave up 6 bases and J gave up 5 bases, with 13 bases separating them. Per the germline V gene, CDR1 is MNHEY and CDR2 is SVGAGI. The CDR3 is 13 residues long. CDR3 in amino acids: CASSSIYSYGYTF. DNA for the CDR3: TGTGCCAGCAGCTCTATCTACAGTTATGGCTACACCTTC.

The chain carries TRBV7-6 and TRBJ2-7; D is uncertain. CDR3 length equals 15 residues. V shed 1 base and J shed 0 bases, with 10 bases lying between them. The germline V gene encodes CDR1 SGHVS and CDR2 FNYEAQ. The CDR3 spells CASSLEGGVSYEQYF. The DNA of the CDR3 is TGTGCCAGCAGCTTAGAGGGTGGGGTCTCCTACGAGCAGTACTTC. Using reference TRBV7-6 and TRBJ2-7 for the parts outside the CDR3, the full variable domain is GAGVSQSPRYKVTKRGQDVALRCDPISGHVSLYWYRQALGQGPEFLTYFNYEAQQDKSGLPNDRFSAERPEGSISTLTIQRTEQRDSAMYRCASSLEGGVSYEQYFGPGTRLTVT.

The chain links TRBV7-2 to TRBJ2-5; D unresolved. V was pared by 2 bases and J by 1 base, with 11 bases between. The germline gives CDR1 SGHTA, CDR2 FQGNSA. This CDR3 has 15 residues. The CDR3 DNA reads TGTGCCAGCAGCTTACCTTACAGCCTCCAAGAGACCCAGTACTTC. It specifies CASSLPYSLQETQYF.

V usage is TRBV7-9 and J usage is TRBJ2-7, with 10 bases lining up with TRBD1. The CDR3 has 19 amino acids. The germline CDR1 and CDR2 sequences are SEHNR and FQNEAQ (reference sequence). J gave up 0 bases and V 3 bases, and 14 bases lay outside the gene matches. The CDR3 sequence is CASSLVGDRGPKSSYEQYF. CDR3 nucleotide sequence: TGTGCCAGCAGCTTGGTAGGGGACAGGGGACCCAAGAGCTCCTACGAGCAGTACTTC.

V gene TRBV7-2 combines with J gene TRBJ2-1; 14 bases line up with TRBD2. The V segment lost 3 bases and the J segment 12 bases; nucleotides outside the gene matches: 4. Germline V lookup: CDR1 SGHTA, CDR2 FQGNSA. The CDR3 has 14 amino acids. CDR3 sequence: CASSLGLAGVGQFF. CDR3 DNA: TGTGCCAGCAGCTTGGGACTAGCGGGAGTGGGGCAGTTCTTC.

The CDR3 DNA sequence: TGTGCCACCTCGACAATCTATGGCTACACCTTC. Its protein product is CATSTIYGYTF. This chain joins TRBV7-3 and TRBJ1-2; D is undetermined. Per the germline V gene, CDR1 is SGHTA and CDR2 is FQGTGA. The V end was cut by 10 bases, the J end by 4 bases, with 10 bases between. The CDR3 is made up of 11 amino acids.